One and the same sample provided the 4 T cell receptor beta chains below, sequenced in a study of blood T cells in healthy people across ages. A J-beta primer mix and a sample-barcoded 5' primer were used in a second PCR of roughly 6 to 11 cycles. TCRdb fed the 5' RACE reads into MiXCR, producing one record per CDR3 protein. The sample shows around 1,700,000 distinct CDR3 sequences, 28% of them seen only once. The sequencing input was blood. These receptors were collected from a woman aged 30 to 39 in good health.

The CDR3 nucleotides are TGCGCCAGCAGCGCCTCAGGGGCGGAGGAGACCCAGTACTTC. As protein: CASSASGAEETQYF. The chain couples TRBV4-1 to TRBJ2-5; D possibly corresponds to TRBD1 (6 bases). This CDR3 is built from 14 residues. Germline CDR1 MGHRA, CDR2 YSYEKL. V was clipped by 5 bases and J by 5 bases, with 15 bases between them.

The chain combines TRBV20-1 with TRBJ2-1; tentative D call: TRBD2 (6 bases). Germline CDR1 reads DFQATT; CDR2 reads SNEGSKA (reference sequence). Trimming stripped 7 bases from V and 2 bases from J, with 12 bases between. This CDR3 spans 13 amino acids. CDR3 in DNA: TGCAGTGTAACGGGAGTACCCTACAATGAGCAGTTCTTC. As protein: CSVTGVPYNEQFF.

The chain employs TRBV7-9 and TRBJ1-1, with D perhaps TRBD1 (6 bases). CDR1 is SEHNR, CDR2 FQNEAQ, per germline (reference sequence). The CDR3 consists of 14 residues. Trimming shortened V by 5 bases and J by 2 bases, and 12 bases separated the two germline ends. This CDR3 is CASSPWTVNTEAFF. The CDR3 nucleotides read TGTGCCAGCAGCCCTTGGACAGTTAACACTGAAGCTTTCTTT.

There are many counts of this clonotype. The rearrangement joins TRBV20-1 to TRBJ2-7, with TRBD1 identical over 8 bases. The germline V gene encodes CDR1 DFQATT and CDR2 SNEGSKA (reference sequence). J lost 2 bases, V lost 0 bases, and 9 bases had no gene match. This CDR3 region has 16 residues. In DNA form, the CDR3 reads TGCAGTGCTAGAGATCCGGGGGACAGGTTCCCCTACGAGCAGTACTTC. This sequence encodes CSARDPGDRFPYEQYF.